The 27 T cell receptor beta chains below were found in one sample sequenced in a study of cytomegalovirus exposure and HLA in healthy donors. The PCR was carried out with 60 Vbeta primers and 13 Jbeta primers. This table comes from immunoSEQ multiplex PCR, and its TCRdb copy is limited to in-frame clones, with some not included. The sample holds tens of thousands of clones, 70% to 80% seen once. The sequenced material came from PBMCs. The receptors here all came from a woman between 50 and 59 years old in good health and CMV-seropositive.

The rearrangement uses TRBV6-1 and TRBJ2-3, with D maybe TRBD2 (6 bases). The CDR3 runs 16 residues. With 4 bases removed from V and 2 bases from J, the gap between germline ends came to 16 bases. From germline, CDR1 is MNHNS and CDR2 SASEGT. CDR3: CASSGAGRDPTDTQYF. Written as DNA, the CDR3 is TGTGCCAGCAGTGGGGCAGGGCGGGACCCCACAGATACGCAGTATTTT.

This chain links TRBV10-2 with TRBJ2-1; D perhaps matches TRBD2 (6 bases). The CDR3 extends over 11 amino acids. The V and J ends lost 8 bases and 8 bases respectively, with 10 bases between them. Per the germline V gene, CDR1 is WSHSY and CDR2 is SAAADI. The CDR3 loop reads CASRWGDEQFF. The CDR3 nucleotides read TGCGCCAGCCGTTGGGGGGATGAGCAGTTCTTC.

V usage is TRBV5-1 and J usage is TRBJ1-4; TRBD1 matches at 7 bases. The trim removed 1 base at V and 7 bases at J, leaving 4 bases unmatched. The CDR3 sequence is 14 residues long. CDR1 and CDR2 (germline): SGHRS, YFSETQ. CDR3 bases: TGCGCCAGCAGCTTGAGGGGGCGAGGTGAAAAACTGTTTTTT. It specifies CASSLRGRGEKLFF.

J is TRBJ1-5 and V is TRBV6-1; D is uncertain. With 6 bases removed from V and 0 bases from J, the gap between germline ends came to 12 bases. In germline, CDR1 is MNHNS, CDR2 SASEGT. The CDR3 is made up of 15 amino acids. In DNA, the CDR3 is TGTGCCAGCAGAACGTACTCCGATAGCAATCAGCCCCAGCATTTT. It yields the protein CASRTYSDSNQPQHF.

This sequence joins TRBV2 and TRBJ2-1; TRBD2 aligns across 11 bases. Unmatched junction bases numbered 4, after V lost 1 base and J lost 5 bases. Germline lookup yields CDR1 SNHLY and CDR2 FYNNEI. The CDR3 loop spans 16 amino acids. Here the CDR3 DNA reads TGTGCCAGCAGTGAAGTCACTAGCGGGAGACACAATGAGCAGTTCTTC. This gives the protein CASSEVTSGRHNEQFF.

This sequence joins TRBV9 and TRBJ2-1; 10 bases map to TRBD1. V lost 2 bases to trimming and J lost 2 bases; unmatched junction nucleotides: 13. Per germline, CDR1 SGDLS and CDR2 YYNGEE. CDR3 size: 19 residues. The CDR3 here is CASSVEGTGAISPYNEQFF. The CDR3 DNA follows: TGTGCCAGCAGCGTCGAGGGGACAGGGGCCATTAGCCCCTACAATGAGCAGTTCTTC.

This clone was counted between two and nine times. Other DNA sequences within the sample encode an identical CDR3. This chain joins TRBV19 and TRBJ2-1, with D possibly TRBD2 on 5 matching bases. Germline CDR1 and CDR2: LNHDA and SQIVND (reference sequence). The V end lost 3 bases, the J end lost 15 bases, and 21 bases lay between the germline ends. The CDR3 has 14 residues. CDR3 protein: CASSIPWTSGVRFF. The CDR3 region has the DNA TGTGCCAGTAGTATTCCATGGACCAGCGGAGTCCGGTTCTTC.

The V gene is TRBV6-4, the J gene TRBJ2-1, with 8 bases matching TRBD2. This CDR3 has 16 amino acids. The germline CDR1 and CDR2 sequences are MRHNA and SNTAGT. J was trimmed by 3 bases and V by 0 bases; bases with no gene match: 4. This CDR3 is CASSDSTTSDYNEQFF. CDR3 nucleotides: TGTGCCAGCAGTGACTCGACGACTAGCGACTACAATGAGCAGTTCTTC.

This clone was picked up a small number of times. The same CDR3 arises from other DNA sequences in this sample as well. The J gene is TRBJ1-6, the V gene TRBV6-6; 8 nucleotides match TRBD1. The CDR3 is 15 amino acids. Germline CDR1 is MNHNY and CDR2 is SVGAGI (reference sequence). V lost 5 bases, J lost 6 bases, and 6 bases stayed unmatched. CDR3 sequence (DNA): TGTGCCAGCAGTACGGACAGGGAACTTAATTCACCCCTCCACTTT. As protein: CASSTDRELNSPLHF.

The V and J genes are TRBV15 and TRBJ2-2, with a possible D match to TRBD2 (5 bases). CDR3 length: 15 residues. Trimming shortened V by 4 bases and J by 6 bases, and 15 bases separated the two germline ends. CDR1 LNHNV and CDR2 YYDKDF come from the germline V gene (reference sequence). The DNA for the CDR3 is TGTGCCACCAGCAAACCGGCCTTCGGGGCCGGGGAGCTGTTTTTT. It codes for CATSKPAFGAGELFF.

This clone was picked up a small number of times. This chain uses TRBV19 with TRBJ1-1; 12 bases match TRBD1. The CDR3 consists of 16 residues. The V segment lost 6 bases and the J segment 2 bases; nucleotides outside the gene matches: 7. In germline, CDR1 is LNHDA, CDR2 SQIVND (reference sequence). Here the CDR3 DNA reads TGTGCCAGTAGGGGACAGGGGGCCGGGTATAACACTGAAGCTTTCTTT. Residues: CASRGQGAGYNTEAFF.

In this sample, this clone turned up once. The chain has TRBV14 and TRBJ2-5; a possible D gene is TRBD2 (6 bases). Per germline, CDR1 SGHDN and CDR2 FVKESK. The CDR3 has 15 amino acids. Trimming shortened V by 2 bases and J by 5 bases, and 15 bases separated the two germline ends. The CDR3 region is CASSQLGRGRETQYF. The CDR3 nucleotides are TGTGCCAGCAGCCAACTGGGGAGAGGGAGGGAGACCCAGTACTTC.

A few counts support this clone. V gene TRBV6-1 combines with J gene TRBJ2-7, with 9 bases that match TRBD1. After removal of 2 bases from V and 2 bases from J, the junction contained 7 bases not matched to a gene. The CDR3 runs 16 residues. Germline V gives CDR1 MNHNS, CDR2 SASEGT. The CDR3 sequence: CASSEYPGQGPYEQYV. CDR3 in DNA: TGTGCCAGCAGTGAATATCCGGGACAGGGACCCTACGAGCAGTACGTC.

The chain combines TRBV7-9 with TRBJ1-3; 9 bases are shared with TRBD1. The CDR3 is 19 amino acids. The germline V gene has CDR1 SEHNR and CDR2 FQNEAQ (reference sequence). Trimming removed 5 bases from V and 0 bases from J; junction bases left unmatched: 14. CDR3: CASSRNAGTGQISGNTIYF. The CDR3 DNA follows: TGTGCCAGCAGCCGCAATGCCGGGACAGGGCAAATCTCTGGAAACACCATATATTTT.

The chain employs TRBV7-8 and TRBJ2-2; 12 nucleotides agree with TRBD2. The CDR3 totals 17 residues. Germline trimming cut 1 base from V and 5 bases from J; bases unmatched to any gene: 5. The germline V gene has CDR1 SGHVS and CDR2 FQNEAQ. The chain's CDR3 is CASSLGTGTSGTGELFF. The CDR3, as DNA: TGTGCCAGCAGCTTAGGGACCGGGACTAGCGGGACCGGGGAGCTGTTTTTT.

V is TRBV5-1 and J is TRBJ1-5, with 7 positions matching TRBD1. The CDR3 consists of 15 residues. In germline, CDR1 is SGHRS, CDR2 YFSETQ. The V segment lost 0 bases and the J segment 5 bases; nucleotides outside the gene matches: 5. In DNA, the CDR3 is TGCGCCAGCAGCTTGGCCGGGACAGTGGATCAGCCCCAGCATTTT. Translated, it gives CASSLAGTVDQPQHF. Complete variable domain (other parts from reference TRBV5-1 and TRBJ1-5): KAGVTQTPRYLIKTRGQQVTLSCSPISGHRSVSWYQQTPGQGLQFLFEYFSETQRNKGNFPGRFSGRQFSNSRSEMNVSTLELGDSALYLCASSLAGTVDQPQHFGDGTRLSIL.

The genes are TRBV11-2 and TRBJ1-6; D remains unclear. Trimming stripped 2 bases from V and 9 bases from J, with 5 bases between. This CDR3 comprises 12 residues. Germline CDR1 is SGHAT and CDR2 is FQNNGV. CDR3 nucleotide sequence: TGTGCCAGCAGCTTAATCCGTTCACCCCTCCACTTT. This codes for CASSLIRSPLHF.

This rearrangement joins TRBV5-1 to TRBJ2-3, with D possibly matching TRBD1 (5 bases). This CDR3 is 13 amino acids long. Germline values: CDR1 SGHRS, CDR2 YFSETQ. V lost 6 bases, J lost 2 bases, and 10 bases lay in between. For the CDR3, the DNA is TGCGCCAGCACGAGCAGGGACACAGATACGCAGTATTTT. This gives the protein CASTSRDTDTQYF.

The rearrangement uses TRBV28 and TRBJ1-4; 9 bases agree with TRBD1. The V gene end was trimmed by 8 bases and the J gene end by 8 bases; junction bases not matched to a gene: 9. Germline loops: CDR1 MDHEN, CDR2 SYDVKM. The CDR3 totals 14 residues. The CDR3 loop reads CASLTDRGREKLFF. CDR3 sequence (DNA): TGTGCCAGCCTCACGGACAGGGGACGGGAAAAACTGTTTTTT.

The chain recombines TRBV5-1 with TRBJ1-1; 8 bases match TRBD1. Germline V gene lookup returns CDR1 SGHRS and CDR2 YFSETQ. This CDR3 comprises 14 residues. After removal of 4 bases from V and 5 bases from J, the junction contained 7 bases not matched to a gene. The CDR3 region has the DNA TGCGCCAGCAGCCCAGGGGGCTATTGGACTGAAGCTTTCTTT. This translates into CASSPGGYWTEAFF.

This clone was detected once. The V gene is TRBV4-1, the J gene TRBJ2-5; 9 bases are a match to TRBD1. Near its end, the DNA agrees better with TRBJ2-7, so the J call may be wrong. The germline CDR1 and CDR2 sequences are MGHRA and YSYEKL. The CDR3 is made up of 18 amino acids. Here the CDR3 reads CASSQLGPGQGVPYEQYF. In DNA form, the CDR3 reads TGCGCCAGCAGCCAACTCGGACCGGGACAGGGTGTCCCCTACGAGCAGTACTTC.

This sequence joins TRBV4-1 and TRBJ2-7; 11 nucleotides align to TRBD1. Germline CDR1 reads MGHRA; CDR2 reads YSYEKL. J lost 0 bases, V lost 0 bases, and 7 bases had no gene match. This CDR3 has 18 residues. The CDR3 loop reads CASSQERTGGSSSYEQYF. CDR3 nucleotides: TGCGCCAGCAGCCAAGAAAGGACAGGGGGCTCCAGCTCCTACGAGCAGTACTTC.

This chain's CDR3 is CASSPGMQVVATNEKLFF. The CDR3 nucleotides are TGTGCCAGCAGCCCAGGAATGCAGGTCGTCGCGACTAATGAAAAACTGTTTTTT. The V gene is TRBV4-2, the J gene TRBJ1-4; D is unresolved. CDR3 length equals 18 residues. V lost 4 bases to trimming and J lost 2 bases, with 20 bases between them. The V gene's germline CDR1 is LGHNA and CDR2 YNFKEQ.

This clone was counted a few times. The V call is TRBV6-1, the J call TRBJ1-1; possible D gene TRBD1, 5 bases. Germline values: CDR1 MNHNS, CDR2 SASEGT. V was trimmed by 6 bases and J by 4 bases, leaving 15 bases between them. The CDR3 consists of 14 residues. The CDR3 bases are TGTGCCAGCAGCGGCAGGGCCAGGGCCACTGAAGCTTTCTTT. It encodes CASSGRARATEAFF.

This chain connects TRBV2 to TRBJ2-7; D uncertain. V lost 6 bases, J lost 4 bases, and 13 bases lay in between. The germline CDR1 and CDR2 sequences are SNHLY and FYNNEI. The CDR3 length is 13 residues. CDR3 residues: CASRFGQQYEQYV. DNA of the CDR3: TGTGCCAGCAGGTTTGGGCAACAATACGAGCAGTACGTC.

CDR3 nucleotides: TGTGCCAGCAGTGAAGAATGGAGGGAACAGTACGTC. Residues: CASSEEWREQYV. The chain recombines TRBV2 with TRBJ2-7, with a tentative D call TRBD2 (6 bases). This CDR3 has 12 amino acids. Germline V gene lookup returns CDR1 SNHLY and CDR2 FYNNEI. Trimming shortened V by 1 base and J by 10 bases, and 11 bases separated the two germline ends.

The chain joins TRBV10-3 to TRBJ2-3, with 13 bases that match TRBD2. V was clipped by 4 bases and J by 0 bases; unmatched bases: 10. Germline lookup yields CDR1 ENHRY and CDR2 SYGVKD. CDR3 length: 19 residues. CDR3 in DNA: TGTGCCATCAGTGCCAGGACTAGCGGGGGCCCTTATAGCACAGATACGCAGTATTTT. Its translation: CAISARTSGGPYSTDTQYF.